A single sample is the source of the 3 T cell receptor beta chains below, sequenced in a study of T cell repertoires in cytomegalovirus infection. From the reads, TCRdb called clonotypes with MiXCR, one entry per CDR3 protein. The sample carries under 800,000 distinct CDR3 sequences, 20% to 30% recorded once. The sequencing sample was made of CD8+ T cells from PBMCs. The source of these receptors is a human donor in good health (CMV status not recorded). Some clones in this sample may be carry-over from other donors' samples.

This clonotype was found once. The germline gene is not matched at one end of the junction; a read error may be the cause. The J gene is TRBJ2-1, the V gene TRBV6-6; 7 bases align to TRBD2. This CDR3 is 13 amino acids long. CDR1 and CDR2 from the germline V gene are MNHNY and SVGAGI (reference sequence). CDR3 protein: CVSCPGGYNEQFF. The CDR3 nucleotides are TGTGTCAGCTGCCCGGGAGGCTACAATGAGCAGTTCTTC.

This clonotype came up many times. The chain carries TRBV7-3 and TRBJ2-1; 10 bases are shared with TRBD1. Looked up from germline, CDR1 is SGHTA and CDR2 is FQGTGA. The CDR3 extends over 15 amino acids. V was pared by 3 bases and J by 8 bases, with 7 bases of the junction left unmatched. CDR3 protein: CASSLTGGGFYEQFF. The DNA for the CDR3 is TGTGCCAGCAGCTTGACAGGGGGCGGATTCTATGAGCAGTTCTTC.

The chain couples TRBV15 to TRBJ2-1; D is undetermined. The germline V and J ends were trimmed by 5 bases and 4 bases, with 3 bases remaining between them. Germline loops: CDR1 LNHNV, CDR2 YYDKDF (reference sequence). This CDR3 has 11 amino acids. DNA for the CDR3: TGTGCCACCAGCCATTACAATGAGCAGTTCTTC. Amino acid sequence: CATSHYNEQFF.